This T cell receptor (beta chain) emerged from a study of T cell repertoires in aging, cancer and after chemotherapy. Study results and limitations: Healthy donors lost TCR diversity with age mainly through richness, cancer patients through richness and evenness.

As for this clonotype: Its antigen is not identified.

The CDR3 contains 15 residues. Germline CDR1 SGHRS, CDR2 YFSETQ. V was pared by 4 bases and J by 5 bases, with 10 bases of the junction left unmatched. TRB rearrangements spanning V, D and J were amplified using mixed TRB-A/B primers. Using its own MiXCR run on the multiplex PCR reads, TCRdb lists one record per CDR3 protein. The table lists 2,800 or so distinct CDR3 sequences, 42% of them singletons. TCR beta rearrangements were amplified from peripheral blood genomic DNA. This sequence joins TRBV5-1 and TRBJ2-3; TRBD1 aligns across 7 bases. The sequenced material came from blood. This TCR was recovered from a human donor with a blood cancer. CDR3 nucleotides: TGCGCCAGCAGCGCTCCGGGACAGATCGAAGATACGCAGTATTTT. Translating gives CASSAPGQIEDTQYF.